Shown below are 18 T cell receptor beta chains from a single sample sequenced in a study of T cells in Graves' hyperthyroidism and ophthalmopathy. Amplified TCR beta CDR3 regions derived from RNA transcripts. The HTBI primer set was used in a first-round RT-PCR of the TCR CDR3. TCRdb reprocessed the multiplex PCR reads with MiXCR, giving one entry per CDR3 protein. The sample includes about half a million distinct CDR3 sequences, about 20% of them seen just once. The sample taken for sequencing was blood. Receptors were obtained from a man aged 40-55 years with Graves' ophthalmopathy.

This chain joins TRBV10-3 and TRBJ2-1; 14 positions agree with TRBD2. There are 16 residues in the CDR3. Unmatched junction bases numbered 6, after V lost 3 bases and J lost 8 bases. CDR1 and CDR2 (germline): ENHRY, SYGVKD. CDR3 protein: CAISEGTSGRGHEQFF. CDR3 sequence (DNA): TGTGCCATCAGTGAAGGGACTAGCGGGAGAGGGCATGAGCAGTTCTTC.

This chain uses TRBV20-1 with TRBJ1-4; D call uncertain. Germline CDR1 and CDR2: DFQATT and SNEGSKA (reference sequence). The CDR3 totals 13 residues. With 5 bases removed from V and 8 bases from J, the gap between germline ends came to 15 bases. DNA for the CDR3: TGCAGTGCTCCGGACGGTATTTTAGAAAAACTGTTTTTT. Translating it yields CSAPDGILEKLFF.

The CDR3 DNA reads TGTGCCAGCAGACTCGGGACTAGCGGAAAGAATGAGCAGTTCTTC. Translated, it gives CASRLGTSGKNEQFF. The rearrangement uses TRBV28 and TRBJ2-1; 11 nucleotides match TRBD2. Germline V gives CDR1 MDHEN, CDR2 SYDVKM. CDR3 size: 15 residues. Trimming cost V 6 bases and J 7 bases; bases outside gene matches: 8.

A few counts support this clonotype. V gene TRBV20-1 combines with J gene TRBJ2-1, with 9 bases lining up with TRBD2. The CDR3 extends over 15 amino acids. Germline CDR1 and CDR2: DFQATT and SNEGSKA (reference sequence). V was clipped by 6 bases and J by 3 bases; unmatched bases: 9. The CDR3 sequence: CSALISGGSYNEQFF. CDR3 in DNA: TGCAGTGCCCTGATCAGCGGGGGGAGCTACAATGAGCAGTTCTTC.

The V and J genes are TRBV7-6 and TRBJ2-7, with a tentative D call TRBD1 (5 bases). The CDR3 has 13 residues. V was cut by 6 bases and J by 4 bases, with 13 bases left in between. Germline CDR1 SGHVS, CDR2 FNYEAQ. The CDR3 reads CASSPIRGYEQYF. For the CDR3, the DNA is TGTGCCAGCAGTCCCATTAGGGGTTACGAGCAGTACTTC.

The chain recombines TRBV4-2 with TRBJ2-3; the D is unclear. V lost 3 bases to trimming and J lost 12 bases, with 13 bases between them. The CDR3 has 12 amino acids. Germline CDR1 reads LGHNA; CDR2 reads YNFKEQ. CDR3 in amino acids: CASSHEAVGQYF. DNA for the CDR3: TGTGCCAGCAGCCACGAAGCTGTGGGACAGTATTTT.

Note on this clonotype: A much bigger clone sits one base away, suggesting this may be a read error. The chain uses TRBV28 and TRBJ2-7; D ambiguous. In germline, CDR1 is MDHEN, CDR2 SYDVKM. The CDR3 covers 12 residues. CDR3 bases: TGTGCCAGCAGGACGGGCTCCGACGAGCAGTACTTC. Amino acids: CASRTGSDEQYF.

The V gene is TRBV6-2 or TRBV6-3, the J gene TRBJ2-2, with no clear D. Trimming removed 5 bases at V and 3 bases at J, with 10 bases between. Germline V lookup: CDR1 MNHEY, CDR2 SVGEGT. This CDR3 has 14 amino acids. DNA of the CDR3: TGTGCCAGCAGTCTATTCAGAGACACCGGGGAGCTGTTTTTT. Encoded protein: CASSLFRDTGELFF.

The chain combines TRBV28 with TRBJ1-3, with D possibly matching TRBD1 (6 bases). This CDR3 is 14 amino acids long. The V end was cut by 4 bases, the J end by 6 bases, with 13 bases between. Germline V lookup: CDR1 MDHEN, CDR2 SYDVKM. The CDR3 nucleotides read TGTGCCAGCAGTTCGGGGGGCGCATCAAACACCATATATTTT. Translated: CASSSGGASNTIYF. Drawing the rest from reference TRBV28 and TRBJ1-3, the complete variable domain is DVKVTQSSRYLVKRTGEKVFLECVQDMDHENMFWYRQDPGLGLRLIYFSYDVKMKEKGDIPEGYSVSREKKERFSLILESASTNQTSMYLCASSSGGASNTIYFGEGSWLTVV.

This clonotype was found many times. The chain is built from TRBV14 and TRBJ2-7, with 7 positions matching TRBD1. This CDR3 has 15 residues. The J segment lost 5 bases and the V segment lost 2 bases, leaving 9 bases of the junction unmatched. Germline CDR1 is SGHDN and CDR2 is FVKESK. The CDR3 nucleotides read TGTGCCAGCAGCCAAACACAGGGGACCCTTCACGAGCAGTACTTC. The encoded protein is CASSQTQGTLHEQYF. Based on the CDR3 plus reference TRBV14 and TRBJ2-7, the full variable domain is EAGVTQFPSHSVIEKGQTVTLRCDPISGHDNLYWYRRVMGKEIKFLLHFVKESKQDESGMPNNRFLAERTGGTYSTLKVQPAELEDSGVYFCASSQTQGTLHEQYFGPGTRLTVT.

About this clonotype itself: One base away lies a much larger clone, so this may be a sequencing read error. The chain combines TRBV18 with TRBJ2-5; D not certain. The CDR3 contains 14 residues. The germline V gene has CDR1 KGHSH and CDR2 LQKENI. The CDR3 loop is CASSPTNSQETQHF. The CDR3 DNA reads as TGTGCCAGCTCCCCTACCAACTCTCAAGAGACCCAGCACTTC.

This clonotype was observed many times. The V and J genes are TRBV3-1 and TRBJ1-2; D gene unclear. Trimming cost V 0 bases and J 1 base, with 6 bases left between them. Germline CDR1 LGHDT, CDR2 YNNKEL (reference sequence). The CDR3 extends over 14 amino acids. The CDR3 sequence: CASSQEGGNYGYTF. The DNA for the CDR3 is TGTGCCAGCAGCCAAGAGGGCGGTAACTATGGCTACACCTTC.

The chain is built from TRBV5-6 and TRBJ2-3; 7 bases align to TRBD2. The V gene's germline CDR1 is SGHDT and CDR2 YYEEEE. The CDR3 contains 15 residues. V dropped 5 bases and J dropped 2; count of bases not matched to a gene: 8. The CDR3 DNA follows: TGTGCCAGCAGTCCCTTCGGGAGGTTCACAGATACGCAGTATTTT. This codes for CASSPFGRFTDTQYF.

This chain connects TRBV24-1 to TRBJ2-1; D possibly matches TRBD1 or TRBD2 (6 bases each). The CDR3 extends over 15 amino acids. Germline V CDR1 and CDR2: KGHDR, SFDVKD. V was trimmed by 12 bases and J by 5 bases, leaving 22 bases between them. The CDR3 is CAREPQGGPHNEQFF. The CDR3 DNA sequence: TGTGCCCGCGAGCCACAGGGAGGACCCCACAATGAGCAGTTCTTC.

This clonotype has just a few counts. The rearrangement joins TRBV27 to TRBJ2-7, with 9 bases aligning to TRBD1. With V trimmed by 7 bases and J by 4 bases, 11 bases remained unmatched. Germline V CDR1 and CDR2: MNHEY, SMNVEV (reference sequence). The CDR3 loop spans 15 amino acids. The CDR3 DNA reads as TGTGCCAGCACCTCTTCCGGGACAGGGCCTTACGAGCAGTACTTC. Translation gives CASTSSGTGPYEQYF.

The chain employs TRBV4-3 and TRBJ2-3; possibly TRBD2 for D (5 bases). CDR3 length: 18 residues. In germline, CDR1 is LGHNA, CDR2 YSLEER. Trimming cost V 0 bases and J 0 bases, with 16 bases left between them. CDR3 in DNA: TGCGCCAGCAGCCAAGATGGATACGGGGTAACTAGCACAGATACGCAGTATTTT. It is translated as CASSQDGYGVTSTDTQYF.

This clonotype was seen repeatedly, ten times or more. The J gene is TRBJ2-3, the V gene TRBV7-2; the match to TRBD2 covers 8 bases. V was pared by 2 bases and J by 0 bases, with 19 bases of the junction left unmatched. CDR1 is SGHTA and CDR2 is FQGNSA in the germline V gene. This CDR3 has 21 residues. The CDR3 protein is CASSLRGSGTSFYSSTDTQYF. The DNA for the CDR3 is TGTGCCAGCAGCTTACGAGGTAGCGGGACAAGCTTCTACTCTAGCACAGATACGCAGTATTTT.

This clonotype was seen at least ten times. CDR3 coding DNA: TGTGCCAGCAGTCCCCGACGGTCAGGGCAAGAGACCCAGTACTTC. As protein: CASSPRRSGQETQYF. The chain joins TRBV2 to TRBJ2-5; weak D call: TRBD1 (5 bases). The CDR3 length is 15 residues. CDR1 is SNHLY, CDR2 FYNNEI, per germline. With 5 bases removed from V and 2 bases from J, the gap between germline ends came to 15 bases. The complete variable domain, with remaining parts taken from reference TRBV2 and TRBJ2-5, reads EPEVTQTPSHQVTQMGQEVILRCVPISNHLYFYWYRQILGQKVEFLVSFYNNEISEKSEIFDDQFSVERPDGSNFTLKIRSTKLEDSAMYFCASSPRRSGQETQYFGPGTRLLVL.